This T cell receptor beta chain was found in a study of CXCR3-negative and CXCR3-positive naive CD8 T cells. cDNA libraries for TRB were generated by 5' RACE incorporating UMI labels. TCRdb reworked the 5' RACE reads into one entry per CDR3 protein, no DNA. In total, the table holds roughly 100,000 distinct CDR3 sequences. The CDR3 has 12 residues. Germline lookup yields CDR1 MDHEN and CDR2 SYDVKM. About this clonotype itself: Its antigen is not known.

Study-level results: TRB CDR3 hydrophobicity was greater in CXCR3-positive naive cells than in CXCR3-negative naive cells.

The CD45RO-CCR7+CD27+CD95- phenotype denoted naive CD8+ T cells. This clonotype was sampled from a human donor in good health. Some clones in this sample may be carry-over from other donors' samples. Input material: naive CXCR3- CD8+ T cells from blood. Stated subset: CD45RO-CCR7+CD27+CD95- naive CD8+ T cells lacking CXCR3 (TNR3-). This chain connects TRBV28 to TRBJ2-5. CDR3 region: CASRGPQETQYF.